This entry concerns a single TCR beta chain. Sequenced unstimulated subsets in three donor pairs: CD4+ naive, CD4+ memory, CD8+ naive, CD8+ effector memory, CD8+ TEMRA. Libraries were prepared by immunoSEQ multiplex PCR; TCRdb keeps only in-frame clonotypes and omits some of them. The top ten clones hold approximately 80% of a sample with 1,200 or so clones, 60% to 75% of them seen once. This sample was taken from a study of siplizumab effects on memory and regulatory T cells. This CDR3 contains 12 residues. The V gene's germline CDR1 is MDHEN and CDR2 SYDVKM. Trimming stripped 6 bases from V and 1 base from J, with 6 bases between.

Sequenced input: TEMRA CD8+ T cells sorted from blood. Subset reported: unstimulated CD8+ CD45RA+ effector memory T cells. The chain is built from TRBV28 and TRBJ1-1; unclear D gene. The origin of this receptor is a human donor in good health. CDR3 in DNA: TGTGCCAGCAGCGGTTCGAACACTGAAGCTTTCTTT. It is translated as CASSGSNTEAFF.